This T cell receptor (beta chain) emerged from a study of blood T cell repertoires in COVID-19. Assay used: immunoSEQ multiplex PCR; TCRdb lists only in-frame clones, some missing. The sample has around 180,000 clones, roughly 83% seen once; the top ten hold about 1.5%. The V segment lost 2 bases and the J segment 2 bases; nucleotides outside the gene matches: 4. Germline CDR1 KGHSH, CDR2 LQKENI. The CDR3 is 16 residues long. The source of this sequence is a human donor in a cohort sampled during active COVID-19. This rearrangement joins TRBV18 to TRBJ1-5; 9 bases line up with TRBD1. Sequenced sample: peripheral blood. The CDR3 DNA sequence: TGTGCCAGCTCACCAGGGACAGGGATTGGCAATCAGCCCCAGCATTTT. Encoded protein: CASSPGTGIGNQPQHF.